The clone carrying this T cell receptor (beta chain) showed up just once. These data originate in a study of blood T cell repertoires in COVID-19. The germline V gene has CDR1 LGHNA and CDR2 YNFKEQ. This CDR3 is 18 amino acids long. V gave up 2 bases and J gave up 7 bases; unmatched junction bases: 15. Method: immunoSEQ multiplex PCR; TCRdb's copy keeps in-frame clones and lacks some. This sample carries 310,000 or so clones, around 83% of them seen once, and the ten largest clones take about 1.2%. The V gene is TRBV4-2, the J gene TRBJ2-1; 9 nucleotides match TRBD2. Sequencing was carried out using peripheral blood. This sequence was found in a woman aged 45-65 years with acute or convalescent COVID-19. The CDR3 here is CASSQYWPSGNELNEQFF. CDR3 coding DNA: TGTGCCAGCAGCCAATACTGGCCTAGCGGGAACGAGCTGAATGAGCAGTTCTTC.